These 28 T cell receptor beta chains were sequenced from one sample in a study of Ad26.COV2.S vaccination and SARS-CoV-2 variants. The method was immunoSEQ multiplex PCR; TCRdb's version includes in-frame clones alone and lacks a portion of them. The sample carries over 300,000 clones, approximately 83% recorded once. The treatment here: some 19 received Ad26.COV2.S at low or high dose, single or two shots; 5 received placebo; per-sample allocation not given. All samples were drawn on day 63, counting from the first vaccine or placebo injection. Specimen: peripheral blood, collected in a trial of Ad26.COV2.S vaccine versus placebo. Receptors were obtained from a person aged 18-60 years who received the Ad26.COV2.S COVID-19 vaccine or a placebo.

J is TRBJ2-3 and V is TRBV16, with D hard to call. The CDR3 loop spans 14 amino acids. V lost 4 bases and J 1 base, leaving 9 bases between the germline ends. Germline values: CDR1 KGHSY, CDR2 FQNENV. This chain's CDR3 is CASSLHFGTDTQYF. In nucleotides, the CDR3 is TGTGCCAGCAGCCTCCACTTCGGCACAGATACGCAGTATTTT.

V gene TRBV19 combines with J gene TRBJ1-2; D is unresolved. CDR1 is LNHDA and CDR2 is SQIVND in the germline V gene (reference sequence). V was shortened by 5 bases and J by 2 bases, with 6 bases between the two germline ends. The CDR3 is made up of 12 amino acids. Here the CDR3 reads CASSVGNYGYTF. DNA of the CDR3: TGTGCCAGTAGTGTAGGGAACTATGGCTACACCTTC. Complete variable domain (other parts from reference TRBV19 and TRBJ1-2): DGGITQSPKYLFRKEGQNVTLSCEQNLNHDAMYWYRQDPGQGLRLIYYSQIVNDFQKGDIAEGYSVSREKKESFPLTVTSAQKNPTAFYLCASSVGNYGYTFGSGTRLTVV.

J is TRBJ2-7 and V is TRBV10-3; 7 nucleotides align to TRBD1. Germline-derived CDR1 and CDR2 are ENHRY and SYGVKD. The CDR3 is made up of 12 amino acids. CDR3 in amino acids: CATGTVSYEQYF. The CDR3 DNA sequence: TGTGCTACCGGGACAGTCTCCTACGAGCAGTACTTC.

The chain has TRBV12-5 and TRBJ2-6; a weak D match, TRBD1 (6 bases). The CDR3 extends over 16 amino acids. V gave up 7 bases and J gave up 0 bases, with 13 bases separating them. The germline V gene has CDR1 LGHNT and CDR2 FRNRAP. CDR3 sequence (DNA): TGTGCTAGTGCCGCGGACAGTTTCTCTGGGGCCAACGTCCTGACTTTC. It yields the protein CASAADSFSGANVLTF.

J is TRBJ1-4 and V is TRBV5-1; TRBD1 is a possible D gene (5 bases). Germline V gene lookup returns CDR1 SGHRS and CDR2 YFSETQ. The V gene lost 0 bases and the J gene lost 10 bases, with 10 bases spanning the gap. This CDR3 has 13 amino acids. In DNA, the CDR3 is TGCGCCAGCAGCTTGGGGGAAAGGGGAAAACTGTTTTTT. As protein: CASSLGERGKLFF.

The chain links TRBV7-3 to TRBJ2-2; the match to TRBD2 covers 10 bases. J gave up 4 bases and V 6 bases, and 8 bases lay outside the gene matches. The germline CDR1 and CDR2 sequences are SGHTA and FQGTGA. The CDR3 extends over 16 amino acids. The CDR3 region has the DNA TGTGCCAGCAGTTCTGCTAGCGGGAGATCCACCGGGGAGCTGTTTTTT. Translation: CASSSASGRSTGELFF. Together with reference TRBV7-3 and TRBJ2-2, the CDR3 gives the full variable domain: GAGVSQTPSNKVTEKGKYVELRCDPISGHTALYWYRQSLGQGPEFLIYFQGTGAADDSGLPNDRFFAVRPEGSVSTLKIQRTERGDSAVYLCASSSASGRSTGELFFGEGSRLTVL.

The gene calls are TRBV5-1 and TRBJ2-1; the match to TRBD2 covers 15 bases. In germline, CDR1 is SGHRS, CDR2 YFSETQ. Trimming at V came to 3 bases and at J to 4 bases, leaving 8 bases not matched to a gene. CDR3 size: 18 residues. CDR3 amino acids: CASSSGLAGGVSYNEQFF. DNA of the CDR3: TGCGCCAGCAGCTCGGGACTAGCGGGAGGAGTTAGTTACAATGAGCAGTTCTTC.

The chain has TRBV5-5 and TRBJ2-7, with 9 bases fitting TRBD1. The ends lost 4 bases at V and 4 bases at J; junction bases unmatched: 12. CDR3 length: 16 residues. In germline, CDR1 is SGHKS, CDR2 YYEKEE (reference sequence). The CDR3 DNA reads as TGTGCCAGCAGCGGTGGGGAGCGGGACAGGGATTACGAGCAGTACTTC. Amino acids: CASSGGERDRDYEQYF.

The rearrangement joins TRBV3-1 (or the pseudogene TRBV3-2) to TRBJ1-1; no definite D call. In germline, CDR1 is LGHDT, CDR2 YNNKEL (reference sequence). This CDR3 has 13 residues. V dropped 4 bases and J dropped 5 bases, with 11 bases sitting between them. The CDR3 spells CASSPRRPTEAFF. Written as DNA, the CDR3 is TGTGCCAGCAGCCCCCGACGGCCGACTGAAGCTTTCTTT.

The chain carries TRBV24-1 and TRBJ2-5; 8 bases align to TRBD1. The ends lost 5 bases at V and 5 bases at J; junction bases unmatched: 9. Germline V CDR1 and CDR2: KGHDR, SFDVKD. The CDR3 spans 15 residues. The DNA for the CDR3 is TGTGCCACCAGTGTAGGCAGGGGGCTGGGGGAGACCCAGTACTTC. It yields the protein CATSVGRGLGETQYF.

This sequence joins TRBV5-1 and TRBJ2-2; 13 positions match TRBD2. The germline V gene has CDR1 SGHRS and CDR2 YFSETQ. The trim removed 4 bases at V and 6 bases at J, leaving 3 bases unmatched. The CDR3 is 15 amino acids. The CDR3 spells CASSRLAGGPGELFF. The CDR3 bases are TGCGCCAGCAGCAGACTAGCGGGGGGCCCCGGGGAGCTGTTTTTT.

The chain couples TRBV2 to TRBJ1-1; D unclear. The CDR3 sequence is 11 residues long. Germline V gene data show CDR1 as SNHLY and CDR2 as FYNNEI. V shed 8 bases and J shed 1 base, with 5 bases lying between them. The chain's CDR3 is CASDRNTEAFF. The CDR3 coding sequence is TGTGCCAGCGATAGGAACACTGAAGCTTTCTTT.

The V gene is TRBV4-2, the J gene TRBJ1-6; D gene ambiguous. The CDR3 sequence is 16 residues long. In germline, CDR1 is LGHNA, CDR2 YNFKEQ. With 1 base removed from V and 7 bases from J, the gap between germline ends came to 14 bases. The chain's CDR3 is CASSQVTGNLNSPLHF. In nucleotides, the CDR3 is TGTGCCAGCAGCCAAGTGACGGGAAACCTAAATTCACCCCTCCACTTT.

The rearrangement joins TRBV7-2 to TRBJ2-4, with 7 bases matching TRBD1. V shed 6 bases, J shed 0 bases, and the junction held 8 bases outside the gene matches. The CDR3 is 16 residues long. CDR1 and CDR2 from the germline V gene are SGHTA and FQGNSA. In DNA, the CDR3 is TGTGCCAGCAGTCCTCCGGGACAGAGAGCCAAAAACATTCAGTACTTC. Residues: CASSPPGQRAKNIQYF.

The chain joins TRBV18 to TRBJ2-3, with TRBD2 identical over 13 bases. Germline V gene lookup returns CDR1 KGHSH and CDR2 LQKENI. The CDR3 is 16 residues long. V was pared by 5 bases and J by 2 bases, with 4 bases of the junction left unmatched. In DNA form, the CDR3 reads TGTGCCAGCTCAGTTGGACTAGCGGGGGTCACAGATACGCAGTATTTT. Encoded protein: CASSVGLAGVTDTQYF. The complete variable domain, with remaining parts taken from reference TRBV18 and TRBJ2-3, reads NAGVMQNPRHLVRRRGQEARLRCSPMKGHSHVYWYRQLPEEGLKFMVYLQKENIIDESGMPKERFSAEFPKEGPSILRIQQVVRGDSAAYFCASSVGLAGVTDTQYFGPGTRLTVL.

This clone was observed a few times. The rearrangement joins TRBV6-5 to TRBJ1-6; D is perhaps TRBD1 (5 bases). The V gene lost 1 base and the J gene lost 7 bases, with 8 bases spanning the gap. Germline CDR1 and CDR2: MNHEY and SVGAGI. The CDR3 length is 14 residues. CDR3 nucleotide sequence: TGTGCCAGCAGTTACTATAGGGGAAATTCACCCCTCCACTTT. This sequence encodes CASSYYRGNSPLHF.

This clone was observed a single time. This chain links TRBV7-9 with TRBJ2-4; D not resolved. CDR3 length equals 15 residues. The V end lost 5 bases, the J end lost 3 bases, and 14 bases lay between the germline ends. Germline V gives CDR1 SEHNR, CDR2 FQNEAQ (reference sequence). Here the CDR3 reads CASSLPLTDKNIQYF. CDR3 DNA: TGTGCCAGCAGCCTTCCCCTGACGGACAAAAACATTCAGTACTTC.

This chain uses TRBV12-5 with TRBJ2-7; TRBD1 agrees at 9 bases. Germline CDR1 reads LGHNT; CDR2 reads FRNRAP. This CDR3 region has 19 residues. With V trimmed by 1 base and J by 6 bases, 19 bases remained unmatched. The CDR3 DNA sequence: TGTGCTAGTGGTTTGGCCCGCCCGTTCACCGGGACAGGGCCCGTCGAGCAGTACTTC. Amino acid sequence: CASGLARPFTGTGPVEQYF.

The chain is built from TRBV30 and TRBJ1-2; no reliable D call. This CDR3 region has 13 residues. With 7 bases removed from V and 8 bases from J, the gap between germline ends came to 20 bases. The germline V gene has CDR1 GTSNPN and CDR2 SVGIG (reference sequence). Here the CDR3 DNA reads TGTGCCTCAAACCCCCGCCGGGCTGTCGGCTACACCTTC. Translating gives CASNPRRAVGYTF.

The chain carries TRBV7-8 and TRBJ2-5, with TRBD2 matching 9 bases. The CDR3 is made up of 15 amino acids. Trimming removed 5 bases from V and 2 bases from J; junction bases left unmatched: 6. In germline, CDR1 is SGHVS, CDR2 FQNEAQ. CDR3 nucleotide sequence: TGTGCCAGCAGCGCGAGCGGGGGGATACAAGAGACCCAGTACTTC. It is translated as CASSASGGIQETQYF. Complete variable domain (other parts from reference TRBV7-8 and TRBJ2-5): GAGVSQSPRYKVAKRGQDVALRCDPISGHVSLFWYQQALGQGPEFLTYFQNEAQLDKSGLPSDRFFAERPEGSVSTLKIQRTQQEDSAVYLCASSASGGIQETQYFGPGTRLLVL.

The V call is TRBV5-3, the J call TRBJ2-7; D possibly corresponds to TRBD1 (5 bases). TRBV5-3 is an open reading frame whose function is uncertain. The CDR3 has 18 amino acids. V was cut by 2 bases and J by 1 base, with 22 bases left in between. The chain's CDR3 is CARSFYTPATDLSYEQYF. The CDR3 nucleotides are TGTGCCAGAAGCTTCTATACCCCAGCGACAGACTTATCCTACGAGCAGTACTTC.

This chain's CDR3 is CASSSIHEQYF. In DNA, the CDR3 is TGTGCCAGCAGTTCTATCCACGAGCAGTACTTC. The chain uses TRBV6-5 and TRBJ2-7, with D hard to call. From germline, CDR1 is MNHEY and CDR2 SVGAGI. The CDR3 is made up of 11 amino acids. Trimming left V 4 bases short and J 5 bases short, with 6 bases between.

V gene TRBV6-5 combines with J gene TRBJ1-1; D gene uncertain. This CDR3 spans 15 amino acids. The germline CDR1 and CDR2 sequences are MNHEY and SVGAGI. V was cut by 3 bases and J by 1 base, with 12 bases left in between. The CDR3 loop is CASSYSHRGNTEAFF. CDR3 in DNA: TGTGCCAGCAGTTATTCTCACCGGGGGAACACTGAAGCTTTCTTT.

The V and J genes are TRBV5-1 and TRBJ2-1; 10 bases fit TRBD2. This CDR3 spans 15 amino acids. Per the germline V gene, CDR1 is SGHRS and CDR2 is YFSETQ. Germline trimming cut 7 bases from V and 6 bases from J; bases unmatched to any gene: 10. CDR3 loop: CASQPGAGGGNEQFF. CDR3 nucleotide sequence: TGCGCCAGCCAGCCTGGAGCGGGAGGGGGCAATGAGCAGTTCTTC.

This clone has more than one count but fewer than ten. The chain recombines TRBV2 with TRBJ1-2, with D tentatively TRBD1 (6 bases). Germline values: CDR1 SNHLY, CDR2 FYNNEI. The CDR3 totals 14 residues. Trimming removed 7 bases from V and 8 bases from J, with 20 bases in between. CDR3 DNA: TGTGCCAGCATTCGCCAGACAGGCCTGGAGGGCTACACCTTC. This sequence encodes CASIRQTGLEGYTF.

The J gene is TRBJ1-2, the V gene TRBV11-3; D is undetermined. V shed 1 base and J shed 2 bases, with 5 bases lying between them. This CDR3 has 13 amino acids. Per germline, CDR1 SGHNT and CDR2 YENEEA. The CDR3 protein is CASSLGPNYGYTF. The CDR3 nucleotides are TGTGCCAGCAGCTTAGGACCAAACTATGGCTACACCTTC. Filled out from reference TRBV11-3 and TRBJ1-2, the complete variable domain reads EAGVVQSPRYKIIEKKQPVAFWCNPISGHNTLYWYLQNLGQGPELLIRYENEEAVDDSQLPKDRFSAERLKGVDSTLKIQPAELGDSAVYLCASSLGPNYGYTFGSGTRLTVV.

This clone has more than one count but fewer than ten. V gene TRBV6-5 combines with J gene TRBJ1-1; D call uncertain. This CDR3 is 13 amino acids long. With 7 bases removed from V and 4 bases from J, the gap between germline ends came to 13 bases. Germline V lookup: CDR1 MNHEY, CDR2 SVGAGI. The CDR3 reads CASNHPRSTEAFF. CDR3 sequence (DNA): TGTGCCAGCAACCACCCCCGGAGCACTGAAGCTTTCTTT.

CDR3 DNA: TGTGCCAGCAGCACCGGACAGGGGGCGGTTAGCAATCAGCCCCAGCATTTT. Translating it yields CASSTGQGAVSNQPQHF. V usage is TRBV21-1 and J usage is TRBJ1-5; the table's TRBD1 call for D was not verified on the DNA. TRBV21-1 is a recognized pseudogene. CDR3 length: 17 residues.